The T cell receptor (beta chain) described here comes from a study of T cells in Graves' hyperthyroidism and ophthalmopathy. This CDR3 spans 13 amino acids. Looked up from germline, CDR1 is MDHEN and CDR2 is SYDVKM. V was pared by 6 bases and J by 3 bases, with 11 bases between. Authors of the study amplified TCR beta CDR3 regions from RNA transcripts. The HTBI primer set was used in a first-round RT-PCR of the TCR CDR3. TCRdb reanalysed the multiplex PCR reads using MiXCR and keeps one entry per CDR3 protein. The sample consists of about 370,000 distinct CDR3 sequences, 12% to 15% of them appearing once.

This rearrangement joins TRBV28 to TRBJ1-1; D remains ambiguous. The clonotype was recovered from a woman aged 60-70 years with Graves' ophthalmopathy. Sequencing was done on a sample of blood. The CDR3 spells CASRLDRYTEAFF. The CDR3 coding sequence is TGTGCCAGCAGACTGGACCGGTACACTGAAGCTTTCTTT.